Sequencing of this T cell receptor (beta chain) was carried out in a study of T-cell reconstitution after alpha-beta-depleted transplantation in children. The CDR3 has 15 residues. The V end was cut by 3 bases, the J end by 5 bases, with 17 bases between. The germline gives CDR1 LGHDT, CDR2 YNNKEL (reference sequence). Broader study findings: After one year, T-cell counts and TCRbeta diversity mostly came from new T cells. Recipient T cells and thymic progenitors that survived were the source of the high TCRbeta diversity seen at day 60 in some patients. Reportedly, roughly two months post-transplant, alpha-beta T cells arose from several hundred expanded graft clones.

Preparation of the TCRbeta library was carried out with unique molecular identifiers. A single record per CDR3 protein comes from TCRdb applying MiXCR to the PCR reads. Among 200,000 to 300,000 distinct CDR3 sequences listed, around 25% were seen once. This clonotype was observed many times. Its antigen is not identified. The receptor was derived from a female patient under 10 years old who had a stem cell transplant for congenital amegakaryocytic thrombocytopenia, so the T cells may come from the graft donor. The sequenced sample was PBMCs, mostly from graft donor cells, obtained 360 days after TCRalphabeta/CD19-depleted stem cell transplant. This chain links TRBV3-1 with TRBJ2-7, with D perhaps TRBD1 or TRBD2 (5 bases each). CDR3 bases: TGTGCCAGCAGCCAGCCCCGGGGCCAACAAGACGAGCAGTACTTC. Translated: CASSQPRGQQDEQYF.